Below are 7 T cell receptor beta chains sequenced from a single sample in a study of CD8 T cells in ankylosing spondylitis (dated by TCRdb to about 2017). The library was produced with 5' RACE. Sequencing took place on an Illumina HiSeq 2500. TCRdb itself trimmed the public reads at Q25 with fastp, ran MiXCR and retained productive beta chains. Under each unique CDR3 protein, matching rows form one entry showing the most common genes and DNA. The sample data list about 240,000 distinct CDR3 sequences, and roughly 8.6% of these were observed just once. The top ten clones comprise approximately 6.3% of the sample. The sample consisted of blood, either unsorted or a sorted T cell fraction (not recorded which). Source of these receptors: a male donor with ankylosing spondylitis or in good health (not recorded which).

This clonotype was seen repeatedly, ten times or more. The chain employs TRBV11-2 and TRBJ2-7; TRBD1 agrees at 7 bases. The CDR3 totals 13 residues. J was trimmed by 2 bases and V by 7 bases; bases with no gene match: 5. The germline gives CDR1 SGHAT, CDR2 FQNNGV. The CDR3 DNA reads as TGTGCCAGCACAGGACAGGAAGCCTACGAGCAGTACTTC. This gives the protein CASTGQEAYEQYF.

This clonotype was recorded at least ten times. This chain connects TRBV30 to TRBJ2-4, with D possibly being TRBD2 (6 bases). The CDR3 is 15 residues long. V lost 1 base and J lost 0, with 10 bases in between. Germline values: CDR1 GTSNPN, CDR2 SVGIG (reference sequence). DNA for the CDR3: TGTGCCTGGAGTGCCGGGACTCTAGCCAAAAACATTCAGTACTTC. Its translation: CAWSAGTLAKNIQYF. The full variable domain, rest sourced from reference TRBV30 and TRBJ2-4, is SQTIHQWPATLVQPVGSPLSLECTVEGTSNPNLYWYRQAAGRGLQLLFYSVGIGQISSEVPQNLSASRPQDRQFILSSKKLLLSDSGFYLCAWSAGTLAKNIQYFGAGTRLSVL.

The V call is TRBV5-5, the J call TRBJ2-7; D may be TRBD1 (7 bases). V was trimmed by 6 bases and J by 4 bases, leaving 14 bases between them. In germline, CDR1 is SGHKS, CDR2 YYEKEE (reference sequence). This CDR3 region has 13 residues. CDR3 in amino acids: CASTLTGRYEQYF. CDR3 nucleotides: TGTGCCAGCACCCTGACAGGGAGGTACGAGCAGTACTTC.

This clonotype was counted a few times. This chain joins TRBV7-9 and TRBJ2-1; the match to TRBD2 covers 9 bases. V lost 8 bases to trimming and J lost 3 bases; unmatched junction nucleotides: 8. Germline lookup yields CDR1 SEHNR and CDR2 FQNEAQ (reference sequence). This CDR3 is built from 15 residues. CDR3 in DNA: TGTGCCAGCTTTGCTCAGCGGGGGGTCTACAATGAGCAGTTCTTC. Amino acids: CASFAQRGVYNEQFF.

This clonotype was seen repeatedly, ten times or more. The J gene is TRBJ2-6, the V gene TRBV5-1; D gene uncertain. V was trimmed by 0 bases and J by 4 bases, leaving 5 bases between them. Germline V gene data show CDR1 as SGHRS and CDR2 as YFSETQ. The CDR3 runs to 14 residues. CDR3 bases: TGCGCCAGCAGCTTGGACACCGGGGCCAACGTCCTGACTTTC. Amino acids: CASSLDTGANVLTF.

The rearrangement uses TRBV6-1 and TRBJ2-7, with 7 bases that match TRBD1. Germline CDR1 and CDR2: MNHNS and SASEGT. This CDR3 contains 14 residues. The junction had 8 bases not matched to a gene; V was cut back by 6 bases and J by 3 bases. The CDR3: CASRAGTVRYEQYF. In nucleotides, the CDR3 is TGTGCCAGCAGGGCCGGGACAGTACGCTACGAGCAGTACTTC.

This clonotype was picked up a small number of times. This rearrangement joins TRBV29-1 to TRBJ2-1, with 10 positions matching TRBD2. The V gene's germline CDR1 is SQVTM and CDR2 ANQGSEA. CDR3 length: 15 amino acids. J was trimmed by 14 bases and V by 0 bases; bases with no gene match: 13. Here the CDR3 reads CSVEDLKGLAGEKFF. The CDR3 region has the DNA TGCAGCGTTGAAGATCTCAAGGGGCTAGCGGGAGAGAAGTTCTTC.